The sequence of this TCR beta chain was determined in a study of CD8+ T cells in alopecia areata. As concerns this clone: Its specificity is unknown.

Samples from alopecia areata patients were lesional scalp punch biopsies and peripheral blood. CDR3 length equals 13 residues. Germline CDR1 reads SQVTM; CDR2 reads ANQGSEA. Trimming shortened V by 4 bases and J by 7 bases, and 14 bases separated the two germline ends. Findings and caveats of the study: Lesional tissue from the scalp (especially in alopecia totalis/universalis) showed higher clonality than normal scalp. Whereas mice showed it more clearly, TCR sharing across patients was murkier, possibly because of HLA.

Sequencing relied on a cDNA template that was reverse transcribed from extracted RNA. The table came from immunoSEQ multiplex PCR; TCRdb's copy has only in-frame clones and leaves some out. The sample includes 150,000 to 200,000 clones, approximately 56% of them seen just once. The sample consisted of CD4+ T cells sorted from blood, taken at week 0. V gene TRBV29-1 combines with J gene TRBJ1-5; D remains unclear. This clonotype was obtained from a human donor with alopecia areata. The CDR3 bases are TGCAGCGTTGTTGAAGAAGCCAGCCAGCCCCAGCATTTT. Its translation: CSVVEEASQPQHF.